Below, 3 T cell receptor beta chains from the same sample are listed, as sequenced in a study of cytomegalovirus exposure and HLA in healthy donors. Both 60 Vbeta primers and 13 Jbeta primers went into the PCR. Assay: immunoSEQ multiplex PCR; the TCRdb copy retains only in-frame clones and omits some. The repertoire holds 140,000 or so clones, with over 65% as singletons. Sequencing was done on a sample of PBMCs. All receptors derive from a female donor in good health and CMV-seronegative.

The rearrangement links TRBV30 to TRBJ1-1; 9 bases map to TRBD1. The ends lost 3 bases at V and 3 bases at J; junction bases unmatched: 5. Germline lookup yields CDR1 GTSNPN and CDR2 SVGIG (reference sequence). The CDR3 length is 14 residues. The CDR3 sequence is CAWRADRGDTEAFF. The CDR3 DNA follows: TGTGCCTGGAGGGCGGACAGGGGAGACACTGAAGCTTTCTTT. The variable domain in full, completed from reference TRBV30 and TRBJ1-1, reads SQTIHQWPATLVQPVGSPLSLECTVEGTSNPNLYWYRQAAGRGLQLLFYSVGIGQISSEVPQNLSASRPQDRQFILSSKKLLLSDSGFYLCAWRADRGDTEAFFGQGTRLTVV.

The chain links TRBV7-2 to TRBJ2-5; the match to TRBD2 covers 7 bases. The germline V gene has CDR1 SGHTA and CDR2 FQGNSA. The CDR3 is 16 amino acids. V shed 2 bases, J shed 0 bases, and the junction held 6 bases outside the gene matches. For the CDR3, the DNA is TGTGCCAGCAGCTTACAAGCGGGGAGGTACCAAGAGACCCAGTACTTC. Encoded protein: CASSLQAGRYQETQYF.

This clone has a handful of counts. This chain joins TRBV5-1 and TRBJ1-2; D is undetermined. Germline V gives CDR1 SGHRS, CDR2 YFSETQ. Trimming shortened V by 4 bases and J by 6 bases, and 13 bases separated the two germline ends. The CDR3 is 13 residues long. CDR3 nucleotides: TGCGCCAGCAGCCCCGGGAGGGTCAATGGCTACACCTTC. It specifies CASSPGRVNGYTF.